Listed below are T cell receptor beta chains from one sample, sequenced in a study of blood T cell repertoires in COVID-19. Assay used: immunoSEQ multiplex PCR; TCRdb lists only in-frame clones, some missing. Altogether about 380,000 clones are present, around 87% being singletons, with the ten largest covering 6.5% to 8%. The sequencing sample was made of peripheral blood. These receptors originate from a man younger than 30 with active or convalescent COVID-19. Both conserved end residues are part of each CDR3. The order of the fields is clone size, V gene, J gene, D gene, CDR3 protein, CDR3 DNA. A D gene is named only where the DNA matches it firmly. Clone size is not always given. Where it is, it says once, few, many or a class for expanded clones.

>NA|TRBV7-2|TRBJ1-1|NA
CASSSRAGLGTEAFF
TGTGCCAGCAGCTCTAGGGCAGGGCTGGGCACTGAAGCTTTCTTT
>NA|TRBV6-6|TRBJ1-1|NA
CASSYPAEGTEAFF
TGTGCCAGCAGTTACCCCGCTGAGGGCACTGAAGCTTTCTTT
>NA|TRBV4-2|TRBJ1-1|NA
CASRDQASVGTEAFF
TGTGCCAGCAGAGACCAGGCGTCAGTGGGCACTGAAGCTTTCTTT
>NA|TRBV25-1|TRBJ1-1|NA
CASSDSSREAFF
TGTGCCAGCAGTGATTCGTCCCGTGAAGCTTTCTTT
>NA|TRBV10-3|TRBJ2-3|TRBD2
CATGLAADTQYF
TGTGCCACTGGACTAGCAGCAGATACGCAGTATTTT
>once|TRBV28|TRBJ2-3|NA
CASSPRTPIYGTDTQYF
TGTGCCAGCAGTCCGCGGACACCCATCTATGGCACAGATACGCAGTATTTT
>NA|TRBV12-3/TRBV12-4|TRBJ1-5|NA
CASSAGSYQPQHF
TGTGCCAGCAGCGCCGGGTCCTACCAGCCCCAGCATTTT
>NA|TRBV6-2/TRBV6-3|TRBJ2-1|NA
CASSQRGALVSEQFF
TGTGCCAGCAGTCAACGTGGGGCCCTAGTGAGTGAGCAGTTCTTC
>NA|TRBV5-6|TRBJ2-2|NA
CASRGFGGTGELFF
TGTGCCAGCAGGGGTTTCGGAGGGACCGGGGAGCTGTTTTTT
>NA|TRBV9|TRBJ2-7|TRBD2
CASSVAPGGPGEQYF
TGTGCCAGCAGCGTAGCTCCGGGAGGGCCGGGAGAGCAGTACTTC
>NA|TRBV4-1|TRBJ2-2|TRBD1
CASSQVDRGPTGELFF
TGCGCCAGCAGCCAGGTGGACAGGGGCCCCACCGGGGAGCTGTTTTTT
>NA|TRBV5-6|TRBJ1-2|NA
CASSGIAGTPPNYGYTF
TGTGCCAGCAGCGGAATAGCCGGGACACCGCCAAACTATGGCTACACCTTC
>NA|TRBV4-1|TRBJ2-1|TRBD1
CASSQPTGKYNEQFF
TGCGCCAGCAGCCAACCGACAGGGAAATACAATGAGCAGTTCTTC
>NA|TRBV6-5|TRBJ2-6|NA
CASKGGLSGANVLTF
TGTGCCAGCAAGGGAGGTCTCTCTGGGGCCAACGTCCTGACTTTC
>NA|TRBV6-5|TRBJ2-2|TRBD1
CASSRDRGTGELFF
TGTGCCAGCAGTAGGGACAGGGGCACCGGGGAGCTGTTTTTT
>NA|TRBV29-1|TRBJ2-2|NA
CSVEWSTGELFF
TGCAGCGTTGAATGGAGCACCGGGGAGCTGTTTTTT
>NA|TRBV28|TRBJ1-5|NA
CASSVRPQHF
TGTGCCAGCAGTGTGCGGCCCCAGCATTTT
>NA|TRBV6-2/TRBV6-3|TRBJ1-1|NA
CASSYGGVQTPEAFF
TGTGCCAGCAGTTACGGCGGGGTTCAGACCCCTGAAGCTTTCTTT
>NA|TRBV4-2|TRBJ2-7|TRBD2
CASSQDSAGGGTYEQYF
TGTGCCAGCAGCCAAGATTCGGCGGGCGGGGGGACCTACGAGCAGTACTTC
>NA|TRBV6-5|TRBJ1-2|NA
CASSLREGLNGYTF
TGTGCCAGCAGTTTACGCGAGGGCTTAAATGGCTACACCTTC
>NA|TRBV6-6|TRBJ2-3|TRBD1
CASSPTGSSTDTQYF
TGTGCCAGCAGTCCGACAGGGTCCAGCACAGATACGCAGTATTTT
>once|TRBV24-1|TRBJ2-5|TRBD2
CATSDPAGPMTQYF
TGTGCCACCAGTGACCCAGCGGGGCCGATGACCCAGTACTTC